This TCR beta chain was sequenced during a study of T cells after yellow fever vaccination. V was shortened by 3 bases and J by 1 base, with 7 bases between the two germline ends. The CDR3 loop spans 13 amino acids. Germline assignment: CDR1 DFQATT and CDR2 SNEGSKA (reference sequence). The sample holds a few counts of this clonotype. Conversion of TCR transcripts into cDNA relied on 5'RACE template switching, which added a universal primer site and UMIs. TCRdb recomputed calls from the 5' RACE reads with MiXCR, one row per CDR3 protein. The sample consists of 300,000 to 400,000 distinct CDR3 sequences, around 3.9% of them appearing once.

This TCR was recovered from a man aged 18 to 29 who received the YFV17D yellow fever vaccine. The sample in question was PBMCs, obtained 5 days after the yellow fever booster vaccination. The chain combines TRBV20-1 with TRBJ2-4, with D perhaps TRBD1 or TRBD2 (5 bases each). The CDR3 DNA follows: TGCAGTGCTAGGGGGGAGGCCAAAAACATTCAGTACTTC. Protein sequence: CSARGEAKNIQYF.